The entry below gives a single T cell receptor beta chain sequence along with its context. The specificity of this receptor is unknown. No clone much larger than this one lies a single base away; base qualities are absent. The collaborating institutions used their own protocols to collect whole blood in K2EDTA tubes. For TCRbeta analysis, collaborators shipped samples in one of three forms: frozen whole blood, isolated PBMCs, or DNA extracted from either of those sample types. Reading the germline V gene (reference sequence) gives CDR1 LNHNV and CDR2 YYDKDF. V is shortened by 0 bases, J by 5 bases, and the region joining them spans 14 bases. Counted from cysteine to phenylalanine, this CDR3 has 15 amino acids. Only CDR3 DNA is held: 45 bases, read in frame from base 1. TCRbeta CDR3 regions were amplified from genomic DNA using the immunoSEQ Assay, a bias-controlled multiplex PCR. The original pipeline was this. The number of nucleated cells in each sample was estimated by amplification of reference gene primers within the assay. To quantify the absolute abundance of each unique TCRbeta CDR3 rearrangement, sequence reads were collapsed and filtered. For each sample, productive Simpson clonality was calculated by taking the square root of Simpson's diversity index across productive rearrangements. TCRdb obtained this table from immuneACCESS and retained in-frame rearrangements with V and J assigned. These tables miss some clones; where compared with another copy, unresolved V genes account for less than half of the shortfall, and the remainder is unexplained. V and J calls and clone size are given by that table; D and trimming were obtained from the DNA. The sample table contains hundreds of thousands of clones; only one count was recorded for around 88% of them. Jointly, the top ten make up around 1.5% of the sample.

The entry originates in a study of blood T cell repertoires in COVID-19 (dated by TCRdb to the early 2020s). Study-wide context: The collaborator samples originated in the United States, Italy and Spain and spanned the acute and convalescent phases of COVID-19. The material from the prospective study consisted of cDNA or gDNA derived from T cells, B-cell-depleted T cells, or PBMCs. Samples came from the ongoing ImmuneRACE study (first 160 participants) plus 1,254 subjects from 6 global collaborators. The repertoires were made available in a free public database intended to serve as a resource for research on the immune response to SARS-CoV-2. The dataset comprised deeply sampled blood TCRbeta repertoires from subjects exposed to, actively infected with, or recovered from COVID-19. HLA class I and class II types, where available, came from metadata supplied by the sample provider rather than from assay-based typing. The sample metadata nearly always contained a de-identified subject ID, COVID-19 status, age in years and sex. Beyond this particular receptor, the publication reports: The amount of clinical and demographic metadata varied by source and participant and was provided uncurated.

This sequence originates from a man aged 80 or over with acute or convalescent COVID-19. Source material: peripheral blood. This receptor chain uses TRBV15 and TRBJ2-7; a tentative D call is TRBD1 (6 bases match). DNA sequence: TGTGCCACCAGCAGAGACCCAGGGGCGGTAAACGAGCAGTACTTC. The translation is CATSRDPGAVNEQYF.